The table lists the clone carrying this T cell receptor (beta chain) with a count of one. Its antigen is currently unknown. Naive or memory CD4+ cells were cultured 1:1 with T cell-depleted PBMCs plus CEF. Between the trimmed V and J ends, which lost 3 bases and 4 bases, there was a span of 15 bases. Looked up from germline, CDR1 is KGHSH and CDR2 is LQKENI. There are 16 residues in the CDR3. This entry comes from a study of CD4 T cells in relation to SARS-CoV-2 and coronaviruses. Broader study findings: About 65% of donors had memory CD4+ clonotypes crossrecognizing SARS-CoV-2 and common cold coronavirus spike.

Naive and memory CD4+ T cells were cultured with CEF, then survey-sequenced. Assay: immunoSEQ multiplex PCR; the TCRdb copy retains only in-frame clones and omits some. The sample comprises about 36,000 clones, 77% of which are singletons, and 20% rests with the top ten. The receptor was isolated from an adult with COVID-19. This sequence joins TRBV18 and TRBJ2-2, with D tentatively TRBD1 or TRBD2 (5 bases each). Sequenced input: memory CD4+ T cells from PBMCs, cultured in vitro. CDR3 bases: TGTGCCAGCTCACCCGATTCCGGGACGGTCACCGGGGAGCTGTTTTTT. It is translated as CASSPDSGTVTGELFF.